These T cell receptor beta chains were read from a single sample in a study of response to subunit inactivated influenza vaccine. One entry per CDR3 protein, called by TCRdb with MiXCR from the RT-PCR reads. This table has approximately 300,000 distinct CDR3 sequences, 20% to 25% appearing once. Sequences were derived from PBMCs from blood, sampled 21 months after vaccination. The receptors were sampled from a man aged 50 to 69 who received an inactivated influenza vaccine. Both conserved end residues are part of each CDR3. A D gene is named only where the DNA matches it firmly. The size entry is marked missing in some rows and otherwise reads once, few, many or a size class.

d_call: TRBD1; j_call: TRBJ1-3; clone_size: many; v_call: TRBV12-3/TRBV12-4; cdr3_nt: TGTGCCAGCAGTTCCCAGGACAGGGTGACCGGAAACACCATATATTTT; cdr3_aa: CASSSQDRVTGNTIYF
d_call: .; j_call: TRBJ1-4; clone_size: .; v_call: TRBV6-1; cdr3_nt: TGTGCCAGCGCCAGGCACGAGGACAGCTCTAATGAAAAACTGTTTTTT; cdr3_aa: CASARHEDSSNEKLFF
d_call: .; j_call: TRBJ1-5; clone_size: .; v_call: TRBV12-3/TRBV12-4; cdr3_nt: TGTGCCAGCAGTTTATTCAGGGGCGATCAGCCCCAGCATTTT; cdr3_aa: CASSLFRGDQPQHF
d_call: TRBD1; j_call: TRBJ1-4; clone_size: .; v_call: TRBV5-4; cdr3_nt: TGTGCCAGCAGCCCGGGACAGGCCTCCTCTAATGAAAAACTGTTTTTT; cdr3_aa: CASSPGQASSNEKLFF
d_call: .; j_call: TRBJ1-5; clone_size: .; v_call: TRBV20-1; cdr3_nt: TGCAGTGCTAAAACAGGGAATCAGCCCCAGCATTTT; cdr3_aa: CSAKTGNQPQHF
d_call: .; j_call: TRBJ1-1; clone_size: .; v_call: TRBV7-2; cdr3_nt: TGTGCCAGCAAGGAAGGGAGCATGAACACTGAAGCTTTCTTT; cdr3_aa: CASKEGSMNTEAFF
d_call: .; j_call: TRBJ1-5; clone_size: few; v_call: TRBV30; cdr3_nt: TGTGCCTGGAGTGGCGGCGTCCGGGACCAGCCCCAGCATTTT; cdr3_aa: CAWSGGVRDQPQHF
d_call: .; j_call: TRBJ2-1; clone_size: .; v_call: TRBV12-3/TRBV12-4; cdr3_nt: TGTGCCAGCAGCCGTGTCTATATTTGGGGAGGACGATACAATGAGCAGTTCTTC; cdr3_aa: CASSRVYIWGGRYNEQFF
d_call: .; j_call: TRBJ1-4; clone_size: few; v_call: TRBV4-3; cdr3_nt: TGCGCCAGCAGCCAAGATAGACGGAATGATGAAAAACTGTTTTTT; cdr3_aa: CASSQDRRNDEKLFF
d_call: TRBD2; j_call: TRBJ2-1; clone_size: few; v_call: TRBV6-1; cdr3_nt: TGTGCCAGCAGTAGACTAGCGGGGGGGAACAATGAGCAGTTCTTC; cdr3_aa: CASSRLAGGNNEQFF
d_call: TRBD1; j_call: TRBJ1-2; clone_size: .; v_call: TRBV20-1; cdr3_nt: TGCAGTGGCACGGGACAGGGGGATAAAGCTAACTATGGCTACACCTTC; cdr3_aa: CSGTGQGDKANYGYTF